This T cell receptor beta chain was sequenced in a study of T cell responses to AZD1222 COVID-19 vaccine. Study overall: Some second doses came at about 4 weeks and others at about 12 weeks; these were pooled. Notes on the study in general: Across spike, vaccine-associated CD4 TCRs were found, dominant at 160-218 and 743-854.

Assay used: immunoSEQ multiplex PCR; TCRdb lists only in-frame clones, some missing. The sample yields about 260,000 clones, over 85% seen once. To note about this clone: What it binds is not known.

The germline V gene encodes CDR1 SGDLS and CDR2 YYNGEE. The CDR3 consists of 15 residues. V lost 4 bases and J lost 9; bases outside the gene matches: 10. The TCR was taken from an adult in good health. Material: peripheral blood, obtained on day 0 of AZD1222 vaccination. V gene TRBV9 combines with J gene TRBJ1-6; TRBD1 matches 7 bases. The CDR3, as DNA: TGTGCCAGCAGCCCCCAGGGACAGATCGCTTCACCCCTCCACTTT. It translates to CASSPQGQIASPLHF.